These 22 T cell receptor beta chains originate from one sample sequenced in a study of shared clonotypes between healthy human individuals. This table comes from immunoSEQ multiplex PCR, and its TCRdb copy is limited to in-frame clones, with some not included. The table shows about 1.5 million clones, with about 98% occurring only once. The sample consisted of naive CD4+ T cells sorted from blood. Subset described: CD45RA+ positively selected. These receptor sequences come from a man aged 25-40 years in good health.

The rearrangement uses TRBV18 and TRBJ2-7; TRBD1 aligns across 8 bases. The J segment lost 2 bases and the V segment lost 6 bases, leaving 12 bases of the junction unmatched. Germline V lookup: CDR1 KGHSH, CDR2 LQKENI. The CDR3 consists of 16 residues. As DNA, the CDR3 is TGTGCCAGCTCGGACACCGGGACAGGTTTTCCCTACGAGCAGTACTTC. Its protein product is CASSDTGTGFPYEQYF.

This chain connects TRBV5-4 to TRBJ2-3; 11 bases fit TRBD2. With 4 bases clipped from V and 1 base from J, the junction kept 8 bases outside the gene matches. Germline V gives CDR1 SGHNT, CDR2 YYREEE (reference sequence). The CDR3 has 17 amino acids. The CDR3 coding sequence is TGTGCCAGCAGCGCCTGGGGGACTAGCGGAGGCACAGATACGCAGTATTTT. It translates to CASSAWGTSGGTDTQYF.

The V call is TRBV15, the J call TRBJ2-7, with unresolved D. Germline lookup yields CDR1 LNHNV and CDR2 YYDKDF (reference sequence). The CDR3 runs 13 residues. V shed 1 base and J shed 2 bases, with 6 bases lying between them. CDR3 nucleotide sequence: TGTGCCACCAGCAGAGGTTTCGCCTACGAGCAGTACTTC. Its translation: CATSRGFAYEQYF.

The rearrangement uses TRBV5-4 and TRBJ2-2, with TRBD1 as a possible D gene (5 bases). The CDR3 runs 14 residues. The V end was cut by 2 bases, the J end by 6 bases, with 11 bases between. Germline loops: CDR1 SGHNT, CDR2 YYREEE (reference sequence). The DNA of the CDR3 is TGTGCCAGCAGCTTCGCAGGGCGGTCCGGGGAGCTGTTTTTT. Translating gives CASSFAGRSGELFF.

For the CDR3, the DNA is TGTGCCAGCACAGGGGACAATCAGCCCCAGCATTTT. This sequence encodes CASTGDNQPQHF. The J gene is TRBJ1-5, the V gene TRBV7-9; maybe TRBD1 (6 bases). CDR1 and CDR2 (germline): SEHNR, FQNEAQ (reference sequence). The V and J ends lost 7 bases and 3 bases respectively, with 7 bases between them. The CDR3 extends over 12 amino acids.

The chain has TRBV11-2 and TRBJ2-3; 10 nucleotides match TRBD2. Looked up from germline, CDR1 is SGHAT and CDR2 is FQNNGV. The CDR3 consists of 16 residues. The V and J ends lost 1 base and 5 bases, in that order; junction bases with no gene match: 6. The CDR3 nucleotides are TGTGCCAGCAGCTTAGGCTCTAGCGGGAGTGGAGATACGCAGTATTTT. Translating it yields CASSLGSSGSGDTQYF.

To note about this clone: This CDR3 is also generated by other DNA sequences in the sample. The genes are TRBV5-1 and TRBJ1-1, with D unclear. The CDR3 runs to 14 residues. V was pared by 2 bases and J by 1 base, with 9 bases between. Germline-derived CDR1 and CDR2 are SGHRS and YFSETQ. CDR3 in DNA: TGCGCCAGCAGCTTATCAGGAGAGAACACTGAAGCTTTCTTT. It codes for CASSLSGENTEAFF.

Remarks on this clone: This specimen includes other DNA sequences encoding the same CDR3. The gene calls are TRBV7-9 and TRBJ1-4; D not certain. Trimming cost V 3 bases and J 8 bases, with 4 bases left between them. Germline V gives CDR1 SEHNR, CDR2 FQNEAQ (reference sequence). The CDR3 covers 11 residues. The DNA of the CDR3 is TGTGCCAGCAGCTTTGGGGAAAAACTGTTTTTT. It specifies CASSFGEKLFF.

The rearrangement links TRBV9 to TRBJ2-1; TRBD2 is a possible D gene (6 bases). The CDR3 is 17 residues long. Germline V CDR1 and CDR2: SGDLS, YYNGEE. Trimming removed 3 bases from V and 8 bases from J, with 24 bases in between. This chain's CDR3 is CASSARGVTSRSDEQFF. The CDR3 DNA reads as TGTGCCAGCAGCGCACGTGGAGTTACTAGCCGATCCGATGAGCAGTTCTTC.

The V call is TRBV5-1, the J call TRBJ2-5; TRBD1 aligns across 7 bases. CDR1 is SGHRS, CDR2 YFSETQ, per germline. Trimming cost V 5 bases and J 1 base; bases outside gene matches: 8. CDR3 length: 15 amino acids. The CDR3 protein is CASSQYRGFQETQYF. Written as DNA, the CDR3 is TGCGCCAGCAGTCAATACAGGGGCTTCCAAGAGACCCAGTACTTC.

This chain joins TRBV9 and TRBJ2-2; TRBD1 agrees at 7 bases. Germline V gives CDR1 SGDLS, CDR2 YYNGEE. The CDR3 length is 18 residues. J was trimmed by 2 bases and V by 3 bases; bases with no gene match: 13. CDR3 nucleotides: TGTGCCAGCAGCGAGAGACCGGGACAGAACGAAAACACCGGGGAGCTGTTTTTT. Translated: CASSERPGQNENTGELFF.

This chain uses TRBV7-9 with TRBJ1-2; TRBD1 is a possible D gene (5 bases). The germline CDR1 and CDR2 sequences are SEHNR and FQNEAQ (reference sequence). This CDR3 contains 16 residues. The V and J ends lost 1 base and 2 bases respectively, with 14 bases between them. This chain's CDR3 is CASSLVSRGANYGYTF. CDR3 in DNA: TGTGCCAGCAGCTTAGTGAGTCGTGGGGCGAACTATGGCTACACCTTC.

The V and J genes are TRBV11-3 and TRBJ2-7, with D perhaps matching TRBD2 (7 bases). CDR3 length: 12 amino acids. The V gene lost 5 bases and the J gene lost 6 bases, with 11 bases spanning the gap. CDR1 is SGHNT and CDR2 is YENEEA in the germline V gene. The CDR3 is CASSPRGGEQYF. In DNA form, the CDR3 reads TGTGCCAGCAGCCCGAGGGGGGGCGAGCAGTACTTC.

The chain has TRBV15 and TRBJ1-2; possible D gene TRBD1, 5 bases. Trimming took off 2 bases at V and 2 bases at J, with 15 bases between the two ends. This CDR3 has 16 residues. The germline CDR1 and CDR2 sequences are LNHNV and YYDKDF (reference sequence). In nucleotides, the CDR3 is TGTGCCACCAGCAGATCCGGTGGGGCGCTAAACTATGGCTACACCTTC. Protein: CATSRSGGALNYGYTF.

V usage is TRBV7-9 and J usage is TRBJ1-5; no definite D call. The germline gives CDR1 SEHNR, CDR2 FQNEAQ (reference sequence). V lost 1 base and J lost 5, with 6 bases in between. The length of the CDR3 is 13 residues. The CDR3 sequence: CASSLEHDQPQHF. CDR3 in DNA: TGTGCCAGCAGCTTAGAGCACGATCAGCCCCAGCATTTT.

V is TRBV29-1 and J is TRBJ2-5, with 15 bases fitting TRBD2. The CDR3 is 14 amino acids. With 6 bases clipped from V and 5 bases from J, the junction kept 4 bases outside the gene matches. Germline lookup yields CDR1 SQVTM and CDR2 ANQGSEA. CDR3 amino acids: CSVGLAGGRETQYF. CDR3 DNA sequence: TGCAGCGTGGGACTAGCGGGAGGCCGTGAGACCCAGTACTTC.

This sequence joins TRBV7-9 and TRBJ1-2, with TRBD1 identical over 7 bases. Per germline, CDR1 SEHNR and CDR2 FQNEAQ (reference sequence). This CDR3 contains 13 residues. V lost 5 bases, J lost 7 bases, and 7 bases stayed unmatched. The CDR3 spells CASSPGQVTGYTF. In DNA, the CDR3 is TGTGCCAGCAGCCCTGGACAGGTAACTGGCTACACCTTC. Complete variable domain (other parts from reference TRBV7-9 and TRBJ1-2): DTGVSQNPRHKITKRGQNVTFRCDPISEHNRLYWYRQTLGQGPEFLTYFQNEAQLEKSRLLSDRFSAERPKGSFSTLEIQRTEQGDSAMYLCASSPGQVTGYTFGSGTRLTVV.

This chain uses TRBV5-1 with TRBJ2-1, with TRBD2 as a possible D gene (6 bases). The V and J ends lost 4 bases and 0 bases respectively, with 14 bases between them. Germline V CDR1 and CDR2: SGHRS, YFSETQ. The CDR3 totals 16 residues. The chain's CDR3 is CASSEVAASSYNEQFF. For the CDR3, the DNA is TGCGCCAGCAGCGAGGTAGCGGCCAGCTCCTACAATGAGCAGTTCTTC.

This chain joins TRBV6-5 and TRBJ2-2, with 11 nucleotides matching TRBD2. Per germline, CDR1 MNHEY and CDR2 SVGAGI. After removal of 2 bases from V and 4 bases from J, the junction contained 3 bases not matched to a gene. The CDR3 has 16 residues. CDR3: CASSYPSGRSTGELFF. The CDR3 DNA reads TGTGCCAGCAGTTACCCTAGCGGGAGGTCCACCGGGGAGCTGTTTTTT.

This clone showed up just once. The CDR3 DNA follows: TGTGCCAGCAGTTTGACGACAGGGGGAATAGATGGCTACACCTTC. Its protein product is CASSLTTGGIDGYTF. This sequence joins TRBV27 and TRBJ1-2, with 9 bases aligning to TRBD1. CDR3 length: 15 residues. Germline V gives CDR1 MNHEY, CDR2 SMNVEV (reference sequence). J gave up 6 bases and V 3 bases, and 8 bases lay outside the gene matches.

The chain has TRBV25-1 and TRBJ1-2; D perhaps matches TRBD1 (6 bases). CDR1 and CDR2 from the germline V gene are MGHDK and SYGVNS. CDR3 length: 15 residues. V gave up 2 bases and J gave up 8 bases, with 18 bases separating them. The CDR3 region has the DNA TGTGCCAGCAGTGAACCGGGGGCGACAGGCGGCGGCTACACCTTC. Protein product: CASSEPGATGGGYTF.

The chain recombines TRBV6-1 with TRBJ2-5; 9 nucleotides line up with TRBD1. The CDR3 consists of 13 residues. CDR1 and CDR2 from the germline V gene are MNHNS and SASEGT. J lost 4 bases, V lost 7 bases, and 4 bases had no gene match. The CDR3 DNA sequence: TGTGCCAGCACAGGGACAGGGCGAGAGACCCAGTACTTC. The encoded protein is CASTGTGRETQYF.